The source of this TCR beta chain is a study of blood T cell repertoires in COVID-19. Profiling relied on immunoSEQ multiplex PCR, and the TCRdb table lists in-frame clones only, not all of them. The table records over 45,000 clones, roughly 90% of them present only once. This CDR3 region has 13 residues. Trimming stripped 4 bases from V and 5 bases from J, with 12 bases between. The V gene's germline CDR1 is LNHDA and CDR2 SQIVND (reference sequence). The receptor's source is a woman aged 60-75 years with active COVID-19. The chain uses TRBV19 and TRBJ2-7, with D maybe TRBD1 (5 bases). Material for sequencing was peripheral blood. CDR3 protein: CASSKRQRNEQYF. CDR3 DNA: TGTGCCAGTAGTAAAAGACAGAGGAACGAGCAGTACTTC.